The clone carrying this T cell receptor (beta chain) was seen only once. Its antigen is still unknown. This record comes from a study of cytomegalovirus exposure and HLA in healthy donors. Turning to the study itself: Unique TCRs from HLA-typed donors, 65 million to 85 million of them, were held in an early data release. Study-level findings and limits: On later analysis, the bulk of CMV-associated TCR beta chains appeared to be HLA-restricted. Analysis performed later found more than 15,000 TCR beta sequences associated with HLA alleles at 0.05 false discovery rate.

The CDR3 sequence is 14 residues long. Trimming stripped 0 bases from V and 2 bases from J, with 8 bases between. Looked up from germline, CDR1 is SGHRS and CDR2 is YFSETQ. The PCR contained 60 Vbeta and 13 Jbeta primers. Sequenced by immunoSEQ multiplex PCR; TCRdb stores in-frame clones only, minus some. The data contain about 140,000 clones, about four fifths of them singletons. Specimen: PBMCs. The sequence was obtained from a man younger than 45 in good health and CMV-seronegative. V usage is TRBV5-1 and J usage is TRBJ1-1; D not resolved. CDR3 nucleotide sequence: TGCGCCAGCAGCTTGGCAGGCACTAACACTGAAGCTTTCTTT. This translates into CASSLAGTNTEAFF.